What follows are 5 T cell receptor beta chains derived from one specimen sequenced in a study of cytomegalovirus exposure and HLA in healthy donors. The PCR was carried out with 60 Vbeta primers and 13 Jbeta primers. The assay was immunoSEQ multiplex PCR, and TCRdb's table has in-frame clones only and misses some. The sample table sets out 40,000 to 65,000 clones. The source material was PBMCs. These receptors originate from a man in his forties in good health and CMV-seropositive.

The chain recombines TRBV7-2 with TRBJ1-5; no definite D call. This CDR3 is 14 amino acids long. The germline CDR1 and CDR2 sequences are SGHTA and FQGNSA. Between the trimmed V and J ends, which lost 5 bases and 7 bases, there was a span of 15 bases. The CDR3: CASSPDPKRQPQHF. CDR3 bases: TGTGCCAGCAGCCCGGATCCAAAGCGACAGCCCCAGCATTTT.

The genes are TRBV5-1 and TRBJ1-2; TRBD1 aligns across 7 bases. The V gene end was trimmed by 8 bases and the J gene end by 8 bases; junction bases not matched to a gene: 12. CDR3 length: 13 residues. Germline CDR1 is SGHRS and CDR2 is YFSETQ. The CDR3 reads CASRSEGAGGYTF. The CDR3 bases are TGCGCCAGTCGATCTGAGGGGGCGGGCGGCTACACCTTC.

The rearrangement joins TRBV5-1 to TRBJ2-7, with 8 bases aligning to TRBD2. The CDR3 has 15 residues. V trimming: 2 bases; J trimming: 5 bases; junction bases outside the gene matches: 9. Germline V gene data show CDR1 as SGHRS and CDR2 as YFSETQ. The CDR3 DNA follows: TGCGCCAGCAGCTTAAGCGGGAGTCAGGGAAACGAGCAGTACTTC. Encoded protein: CASSLSGSQGNEQYF. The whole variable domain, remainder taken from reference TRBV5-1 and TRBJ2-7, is KAGVTQTPRYLIKTRGQQVTLSCSPISGHRSVSWYQQTPGQGLQFLFEYFSETQRNKGNFPGRFSGRQFSNSRSEMNVSTLELGDSALYLCASSLSGSQGNEQYFGPGTRLTVT.

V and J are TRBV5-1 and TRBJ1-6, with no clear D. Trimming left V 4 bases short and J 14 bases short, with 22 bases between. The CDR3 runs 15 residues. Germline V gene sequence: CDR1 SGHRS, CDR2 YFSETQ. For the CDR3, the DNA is TGCGCCAGCAGCCTAGGCGGTCAGGAGGTTATGTCCCTCCACTTT. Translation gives CASSLGGQEVMSLHF.

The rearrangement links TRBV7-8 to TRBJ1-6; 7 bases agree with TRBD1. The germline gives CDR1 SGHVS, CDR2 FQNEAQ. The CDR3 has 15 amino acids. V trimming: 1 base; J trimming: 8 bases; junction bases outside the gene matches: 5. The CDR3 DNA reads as TGTGCCAGCAGCTTAGTAACAGGGGTATATTCACCCCTCCACTTT. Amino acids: CASSLVTGVYSPLHF.